Shown below are 30 T cell receptor beta chains from a single sample sequenced in a study of T cells in Graves' hyperthyroidism and ophthalmopathy. Amplification of TCR beta CDR3 regions used RNA as the template. HTBI primers were used for first-round RT-PCR of the TCR CDR3. One entry per CDR3 protein results from TCRdb running MiXCR on the multiplex PCR reads. The table has about 300,000 distinct CDR3 sequences, 25% to 30% seen once; the top ten hold 20% to 30%. Source material: blood. Every receptor here comes from a man in his forties or fifties with Graves' hyperthyroidism that later progressed to Graves' ophthalmopathy.

This clonotype showed up many times. This chain uses TRBV5-1 with TRBJ2-4; 8 bases agree with TRBD1. CDR1 SGHRS and CDR2 YFSETQ come from the germline V gene. The CDR3 is 14 residues long. V was pared by 4 bases and J by 7 bases, with 7 bases of the junction left unmatched. CDR3 loop: CASSPGQGMNIQYF. The CDR3 nucleotides read TGCGCCAGCAGCCCCGGACAGGGTATGAACATTCAGTACTTC. Supplemented by reference TRBV5-1 and TRBJ2-4, the full variable domain reads KAGVTQTPRYLIKTRGQQVTLSCSPISGHRSVSWYQQTPGQGLQFLFEYFSETQRNKGNFPGRFSGRQFSNSRSEMNVSTLELGDSALYLCASSPGQGMNIQYFGAGTRLSVL.

This clonotype occurred many times. The CDR3 region is CASSLGDRTFSYEQYF. The CDR3 nucleotides are TGTGCCAGCAGCTTAGGCGACAGGACATTCTCCTACGAGCAGTACTTC. This chain uses TRBV7-6 with TRBJ2-7, with D possibly matching TRBD1 (6 bases). With 1 base removed from V and 0 bases from J, the gap between germline ends came to 13 bases. The CDR3 contains 16 residues. Per germline, CDR1 SGHVS and CDR2 FNYEAQ.

This clonotype was seen at least ten times. The V and J genes are TRBV10-3 and TRBJ2-2; 11 bases are shared with TRBD2. The CDR3 runs 17 residues. Germline CDR1 is ENHRY and CDR2 is SYGVKD. The J segment lost 5 bases and the V segment lost 7 bases, leaving 12 bases of the junction unmatched. The CDR3 nucleotides are TGTGCCATCACCCCTTCAACTAGCGGGAGTGGAACCGGGGAGCTGTTTTTT. Translating gives CAITPSTSGSGTGELFF.

This clonotype was detected many times. V is TRBV19 and J is TRBJ2-7; 7 bases are shared with TRBD1. V shed 3 bases, J shed 6 bases, and the junction held 17 bases outside the gene matches. The CDR3 runs to 17 residues. CDR1 and CDR2 from the germline V gene are LNHDA and SQIVND (reference sequence). The CDR3 reads CASSIVVGAGGFFEQYF. In DNA, the CDR3 is TGTGCCAGTAGTATTGTAGTGGGGGCAGGGGGTTTCTTCGAGCAGTACTTC.

CDR3 amino acids: CASTALGSYTGELFF. CDR3 nucleotides: TGTGCCAGCACCGCTTTGGGGTCGTACACCGGGGAGCTGTTTTTT. This chain joins TRBV7-9 and TRBJ2-2; D gene unclear. V lost 7 bases and J 3 bases, leaving 15 bases between the germline ends. CDR1 and CDR2 (germline): SEHNR, FQNEAQ (reference sequence). The CDR3 length is 15 residues.

This clonotype was seen at least ten times. This chain uses TRBV7-9 with TRBJ2-7; 8 nucleotides match TRBD2. The length of the CDR3 is 15 residues. Germline CDR1 reads SEHNR; CDR2 reads FQNEAQ (reference sequence). Trimming at V came to 2 bases and at J to 5 bases, leaving 8 bases not matched to a gene. This chain's CDR3 is CASSLRAPGGNEQYF. CDR3 nucleotides: TGTGCCAGCAGCTTAAGAGCGCCGGGGGGGAACGAGCAGTACTTC.

This clonotype was counted ten times or more. The chain joins TRBV19 to TRBJ1-5, with TRBD1 matching over 7 bases. Germline assignment: CDR1 LNHDA and CDR2 SQIVND (reference sequence). J lost 6 bases, V lost 3 bases, and 11 bases had no gene match. The CDR3 runs to 16 residues. CDR3 residues: CASSITGVRSRQPQHF. CDR3 nucleotide sequence: TGTGCCAGTAGTATCACAGGGGTTCGCAGTCGTCAGCCCCAGCATTTT.

This clonotype was counted many times. V usage is TRBV10-3 and J usage is TRBJ1-5, with D uncertain. Looked up from germline, CDR1 is ENHRY and CDR2 is SYGVKD. Trimming shortened V by 10 bases and J by 4 bases, and 11 bases separated the two germline ends. The CDR3 has 12 residues. The CDR3 DNA sequence: TGTGCCACGCGCACCGGTAATCAGCCCCAGCATTTT. Amino acids: CATRTGNQPQHF.

This clonotype was picked up many times. The chain couples TRBV5-1 to TRBJ2-5; a weak D match, TRBD1 (5 bases). Trimming stripped 8 bases from V and 5 bases from J, with 16 bases between. The CDR3 loop spans 13 amino acids. Germline CDR1 SGHRS, CDR2 YFSETQ. The CDR3 protein is CASCRGVSETQYF. CDR3 DNA: TGCGCCAGTTGTAGGGGCGTTAGCGAGACCCAGTACTTC.

The table lists this clonotype with many counts. The rearrangement links TRBV2 to TRBJ1-3, with D unclear. Looked up from germline, CDR1 is SNHLY and CDR2 is FYNNEI. The CDR3 runs to 15 residues. The V end lost 7 bases, the J end lost 0 bases, and 13 bases lay between the germline ends. CDR3 sequence (DNA): TGTGCCAGCACCAGACCGGGCCACTCTGGAAACACCATATATTTT. Its translation is CASTRPGHSGNTIYF.

Many counts were recorded for this clonotype. The gene calls are TRBV5-1 and TRBJ2-7, with 7 bases identical to TRBD2. From germline, CDR1 is SGHRS and CDR2 YFSETQ. V dropped 4 bases and J dropped 2; count of bases not matched to a gene: 6. The CDR3 runs to 14 residues. CDR3 sequence reads: CASSIRGGAYEQYF. In DNA, the CDR3 is TGCGCCAGCAGCATCCGCGGGGGAGCCTACGAGCAGTACTTC.

This clonotype was seen many times. V and J are TRBV30 and TRBJ1-6; D is perhaps TRBD1 (5 bases). Trimming shortened V by 3 bases and J by 7 bases, and 10 bases separated the two germline ends. Germline V gene sequence: CDR1 GTSNPN, CDR2 SVGIG (reference sequence). The CDR3 contains 13 residues. In DNA, the CDR3 is TGTGCCTGGAGGGACACTCGCAATTCACCCCTCCACTTT. Translating it yields CAWRDTRNSPLHF.

There are many counts of this clonotype. This chain uses TRBV12-3 or TRBV12-4 with TRBJ1-6; unclear D gene. The CDR3 is 13 amino acids. V shed 4 bases and J shed 11 bases, with 12 bases lying between them. In DNA, the CDR3 is TGTGCCAGCAGTTATAATCGGGTAGCACCCCTCCACTTT. It encodes CASSYNRVAPLHF.

The table lists this clonotype with many counts. This chain links TRBV20-1 with TRBJ2-5; D perhaps matches TRBD2 (7 bases). Germline CDR1 DFQATT, CDR2 SNEGSKA (reference sequence). Between the trimmed V and J ends, which lost 0 bases and 5 bases, there was a span of 13 bases. The CDR3 is made up of 14 amino acids. This chain's CDR3 is CSARDRGARETQYF. CDR3 in DNA: TGCAGTGCTAGAGATCGGGGGGCCCGGGAGACCCAGTACTTC.

This clonotype came up many times. The chain carries TRBV2 and TRBJ2-7; possible D gene TRBD1, 6 bases. The CDR3 is made up of 13 amino acids. The germline V and J ends were trimmed by 8 bases and 3 bases, with 14 bases remaining between them. Germline V gives CDR1 SNHLY, CDR2 FYNNEI. As DNA, the CDR3 is TGTGCCAGCGGGACACGTGGACTCTACGAGCAGTACTTC. Amino acid sequence: CASGTRGLYEQYF.

This clonotype has a count of ten or more. This sequence joins TRBV19 and TRBJ2-5; TRBD1 aligns across 11 bases. Losses at the gene ends were 6 bases for V and 1 base for J; bases not matched to a gene: 1. The length of the CDR3 is 14 residues. Germline CDR1 LNHDA, CDR2 SQIVND (reference sequence). CDR3 sequence (DNA): TGTGCCAGTAGGGACAGGGGGCTCCAAGAGACCCAGTACTTC. This gives the protein CASRDRGLQETQYF.

There are many counts of this clonotype. This chain connects TRBV5-1 to TRBJ2-7; D remains ambiguous. CDR1 and CDR2 (germline): SGHRS, YFSETQ. The CDR3 is 14 residues long. The ends were cut back, 1 base at V and 1 base at J, with 9 bases in the middle. This CDR3 is CASSLNPVSYEQYF. DNA of the CDR3: TGCGCCAGCAGCTTGAACCCAGTTTCCTACGAGCAGTACTTC.

This clonotype was recorded at least ten times. V gene TRBV7-9 combines with J gene TRBJ1-2; D call uncertain. Trimming cost V 2 bases and J 4 bases, with 5 bases left between them. The CDR3 is made up of 12 amino acids. From germline, CDR1 is SEHNR and CDR2 FQNEAQ (reference sequence). CDR3 nucleotides: TGTGCCAGCAGCTTATGGGGCTATGGCTACACCTTC. Protein product: CASSLWGYGYTF.

At least ten counts were recorded for this clonotype. The chain recombines TRBV14 with TRBJ2-5; D is uncertain. Germline CDR1 is SGHDN and CDR2 is FVKESK. There are 11 residues in the CDR3. V lost 4 bases to trimming and J lost 6 bases, with 6 bases between them. The CDR3 bases are TGTGCCAGCAGCCGATCCCAGACCCAGTACTTC. As protein: CASSRSQTQYF.

This clonotype was recorded at least ten times. The chain uses TRBV6-5 and TRBJ1-2; D remains unclear. Germline values: CDR1 MNHEY, CDR2 SVGAGI. There are 13 residues in the CDR3. V dropped 7 bases and J dropped 6 bases, with 15 bases sitting between them. In nucleotides, the CDR3 is TGTGCCAGCATAGGCATAATAGGGAATGGCTACACCTTC. This encodes CASIGIIGNGYTF.

This clonotype was observed at least ten times. J is TRBJ2-5 and V is TRBV7-9; 7 bases are shared with TRBD1. In germline, CDR1 is SEHNR, CDR2 FQNEAQ (reference sequence). This CDR3 is built from 13 residues. V was clipped by 5 bases and J by 5 bases; unmatched bases: 5. Here the CDR3 reads CASSLTGFETQYF. The CDR3 DNA follows: TGTGCCAGCAGCCTGACAGGGTTTGAGACCCAGTACTTC.

The sample holds many counts of this clonotype. The J gene is TRBJ1-1, the V gene TRBV24-1; weak D call: TRBD1 (5 bases). Germline V gives CDR1 KGHDR, CDR2 SFDVKD. Trimming pared 2 bases from V and 10 bases from J, leaving 19 bases between. The length of the CDR3 is 15 residues. The CDR3 region has the DNA TGTGCCACCAGTGATTCAACGGACTCCGGGACGAGAGCTTTCTTT. Translation gives CATSDSTDSGTRAFF.

The sample holds many counts of this clonotype. Sequence at one end of the junction differs from germline and may be a read error. The chain has TRBV5-1 and TRBJ1-3; D perhaps matches TRBD1 (5 bases). This CDR3 is 13 amino acids long. Per germline, CDR1 SGHRS and CDR2 YFSETQ. CDR3 region: CASGTTRGNTVYF. DNA of the CDR3: TGCGCCAGCGGGACCACACGTGGAAACACCGTATATTTT.

J is TRBJ2-7 and V is TRBV11-1; D gene ambiguous. V dropped 5 bases and J dropped 1 base, with 18 bases sitting between them. This CDR3 is 16 amino acids long. Germline loops: CDR1 SGHAT, CDR2 FQDESV (reference sequence). CDR3 DNA sequence: TGTGCCAGCAGCCCCACGGATCCTCTCAAATCCTACGAGCAGTACTTC. Its translation is CASSPTDPLKSYEQYF.

In its sample, this clonotype was seen a few times. V and J are TRBV12-3 or TRBV12-4 and TRBJ1-1; the D is unclear. CDR3 size: 12 residues. V was shortened by 3 bases and J by 8 bases, with 10 bases between the two germline ends. As DNA, the CDR3 is TGTGCCAGCAGTTTTGGCCGGCGGGAAGCTTTCTTT. It is translated as CASSFGRREAFF.

There are many counts of this clonotype. The chain combines TRBV6-5 with TRBJ2-4; TRBD2 agrees at 14 bases. This CDR3 is 18 amino acids long. CDR1 MNHEY and CDR2 SVGAGI come from the germline V gene. V was clipped by 5 bases and J by 0 bases; unmatched bases: 6. CDR3 sequence (DNA): TGTGCCAGCAGTCATGGACTAGCGGGGGGAATAGCCAAAAACATTCAGTACTTC. Residues: CASSHGLAGGIAKNIQYF.

The V call is TRBV6-2 or TRBV6-3, the J call TRBJ1-1, with D perhaps TRBD1 (5 bases). The germline V and J ends were trimmed by 8 bases and 3 bases, with 10 bases remaining between them. Germline loops: CDR1 MNHEY, CDR2 SVGEGT. This CDR3 has 12 residues. Written as DNA, the CDR3 is TGTGCCAGCCGGGGGTCGCACACTGAAGCTTTCTTT. Translating gives CASRGSHTEAFF.

In this sample, this clonotype turned up many times. This rearrangement joins TRBV13 to TRBJ2-2; perhaps TRBD2 as D (6 bases). V lost 5 bases to trimming and J lost 1 base, with 11 bases between them. This CDR3 is 15 amino acids long. In germline, CDR1 is PRHDT, CDR2 FYEKMQ (reference sequence). The CDR3, as DNA: TGTGCCAGCAGCCCTCCTAGCGAGAACACCGGGGAGCTGTTTTTT. This codes for CASSPPSENTGELFF.

V usage is TRBV7-8 and J usage is TRBJ2-2; D perhaps matches TRBD2 (6 bases). The V and J ends lost 4 bases and 3 bases respectively, with 18 bases between them. The V gene's germline CDR1 is SGHVS and CDR2 FQNEAQ. The CDR3 has 17 amino acids. The CDR3 here is CASSSSPRRRDTGELFF. CDR3 coding DNA: TGTGCCAGCAGCTCCTCTCCCAGGAGGAGGGACACCGGGGAGCTGTTTTTT.

This clonotype was detected many times. This chain links TRBV28 with TRBJ1-1; TRBD1 matches 7 bases. V lost 5 bases, J lost 3 bases, and 6 bases stayed unmatched. Germline V gene sequence: CDR1 MDHEN, CDR2 SYDVKM. The CDR3 consists of 14 residues. The CDR3 protein is CASSRGGADTEAFF. In DNA, the CDR3 is TGTGCCAGCAGTCGAGGGGGCGCGGACACTGAAGCTTTCTTT.